The next 28 T cell receptor beta chains were all read from a single sample in a study of patients and donors after allogeneic stem cell transplantation. TCRdb called the RT-PCR reads again in MiXCR, with one record for every CDR3 protein. The sample records about a million distinct CDR3 sequences, under 20% being singletons. Input material: blood, either unsorted or a sorted T cell fraction (not recorded which). These receptors were taken from a human donor who was either an allogeneic HSCT recipient or a stem cell or donor lymphocyte infusion donor (not recorded which). It is not recorded whose cells these are; they may come from a transplant donor.

This chain connects TRBV6-5 to TRBJ1-2; the match to TRBD1 covers 7 bases. This CDR3 is built from 15 residues. Germline trimming cut 1 base from V and 5 bases from J; bases unmatched to any gene: 7. The germline V gene has CDR1 MNHEY and CDR2 SVGAGI. The CDR3 loop reads CASSYLRGLDYGYTF. The CDR3 bases are TGTGCCAGCAGTTACTTGAGGGGGCTGGATTATGGCTACACCTTC.

The V call is TRBV4-2, the J call TRBJ2-3; 14 nucleotides line up with TRBD2. The CDR3 consists of 19 residues. The V segment lost 3 bases and the J segment 4 bases; nucleotides outside the gene matches: 12. Germline values: CDR1 LGHNA, CDR2 YNFKEQ. The CDR3 region is CASSQERLAGGPWADTQYF. DNA of the CDR3: TGTGCCAGCAGCCAGGAGAGACTAGCGGGGGGGCCGTGGGCAGATACGCAGTATTTT.

This clonotype was seen a few times. V is TRBV12-3 or TRBV12-4 and J is TRBJ1-2; D gene uncertain. The CDR3 extends over 11 amino acids. V was trimmed by 11 bases and J by 1 base, leaving 8 bases between them. CDR3 coding DNA: TGTGCCGGGCTCGATAACTATGGCTACACCTTC. Its translation: CAGLDNYGYTF.

This chain links TRBV4-3 with TRBJ2-2; no clear D. Trimming stripped 0 bases from V and 4 bases from J, with 6 bases between. CDR1 LGHNA and CDR2 YSLEER come from the germline V gene. CDR3 length equals 14 residues. As DNA, the CDR3 is TGCGCCAGCAGCCAAGATTTCGCCACCGGGGAGCTGTTTTTT. This sequence encodes CASSQDFATGELFF.

The chain is built from TRBV24-1 and TRBJ1-5, with 9 bases identical to TRBD1. The CDR3 length is 17 residues. V was pared by 4 bases and J by 1 base, with 7 bases of the junction left unmatched. Germline CDR1 and CDR2: KGHDR and SFDVKD. The CDR3 region has the DNA TGTGCCACCAGTGAAAACAGGGGGCGCGGAAGCAATCAGCCCCAGCATTTT. Amino acid sequence: CATSENRGRGSNQPQHF.

In its sample, this clonotype was seen many times. J is TRBJ2-5 and V is TRBV29-1, with 8 bases aligning to TRBD1. Germline trimming cut 5 bases from V and 1 base from J; bases unmatched to any gene: 3. The CDR3 totals 13 residues. The germline V gene encodes CDR1 SQVTM and CDR2 ANQGSEA. Here the CDR3 reads CSVLGQGQETQYF. The DNA of the CDR3 is TGCAGCGTTCTCGGACAGGGCCAAGAGACCCAGTACTTC.

This clonotype was picked up a small number of times. The rearrangement uses TRBV5-1 and TRBJ1-5; no firm D call. CDR3 size: 17 residues. V was trimmed by 4 bases and J by 2 bases, leaving 19 bases between them. The germline CDR1 and CDR2 sequences are SGHRS and YFSETQ. The CDR3 bases are TGCGCCAGCAGCCCCAACCCCCAGGTAGGCGGCAATCAGCCCCAGCATTTT. Amino acid sequence: CASSPNPQVGGNQPQHF. Together with reference TRBV5-1 and TRBJ1-5, the CDR3 gives the full variable domain: KAGVTQTPRYLIKTRGQQVTLSCSPISGHRSVSWYQQTPGQGLQFLFEYFSETQRNKGNFPGRFSGRQFSNSRSEMNVSTLELGDSALYLCASSPNPQVGGNQPQHFGDGTRLSIL.

This clonotype was detected a few times. This chain links TRBV27 with TRBJ1-6; D is perhaps TRBD1 (5 bases). From germline, CDR1 is MNHEY and CDR2 SMNVEV (reference sequence). The CDR3 spans 11 residues. Trimming removed 8 bases at V and 10 bases at J, with 9 bases between. CDR3 coding DNA: TGTGCCAGCGCAGGGAACTCACCCCTCCACTTT. It translates to CASAGNSPLHF.

This clonotype was recorded a few times. The chain couples TRBV27 to TRBJ1-5; D unclear. V was clipped by 5 bases and J by 0 bases, with 14 bases between them. In germline, CDR1 is MNHEY, CDR2 SMNVEV (reference sequence). This CDR3 contains 16 residues. The CDR3 DNA reads as TGTGCCAGCAGTCTTTACTCAGTGAATAGCAATCAGCCCCAGCATTTT. As protein: CASSLYSVNSNQPQHF.

The chain carries TRBV7-8 and TRBJ1-2, with TRBD1 identical over 10 bases. The V gene's germline CDR1 is SGHVS and CDR2 FQNEAQ. V trimming: 4 bases; J trimming: 8 bases; junction bases outside the gene matches: 10. The CDR3 extends over 15 amino acids. The CDR3 here is CASSWGTGVMEGYTF. In DNA, the CDR3 is TGTGCCAGCAGCTGGGGGACAGGGGTAATGGAGGGCTACACCTTC.

In this sample, this clonotype turned up once. The rearrangement links TRBV20-1 to TRBJ2-3; the D is unclear. Germline V CDR1 and CDR2: DFQATT, SNEGSKA (reference sequence). V dropped 0 bases and J dropped 2 bases, with 12 bases sitting between them. The CDR3 runs to 15 residues. CDR3 protein: CSARDQRFNTDTQYF. CDR3 coding DNA: TGCAGTGCTAGAGATCAACGGTTTAACACAGATACGCAGTATTTT.

This clonotype was counted at least ten times. The chain recombines TRBV24-1 with TRBJ2-3; TRBD2 aligns across 7 bases. The CDR3 extends over 14 amino acids. Germline CDR1 and CDR2: KGHDR and SFDVKD. J lost 4 bases, V lost 0 bases, and 0 bases had no gene match. CDR3 DNA: TGTGCCACCAGTGATTTGGGACTAGCAGATACGCAGTATTTT. Its translation is CATSDLGLADTQYF.

This clonotype was seen at least ten times. V and J are TRBV5-1 and TRBJ2-2, with TRBD1 as a possible D gene (5 bases). CDR1 and CDR2 from the germline V gene are SGHRS and YFSETQ. Between the trimmed V and J ends, which lost 4 bases and 8 bases, there was a span of 12 bases. This CDR3 is 13 amino acids long. The CDR3 DNA follows: TGCGCCAGCAGCCCCCTCCCAGGGGGGGAGCTGTTTTTT. As protein: CASSPLPGGELFF. Drawing the rest from reference TRBV5-1 and TRBJ2-2, the complete variable domain is KAGVTQTPRYLIKTRGQQVTLSCSPISGHRSVSWYQQTPGQGLQFLFEYFSETQRNKGNFPGRFSGRQFSNSRSEMNVSTLELGDSALYLCASSPLPGGELFFGEGSRLTVL.

This chain links TRBV4-3 with TRBJ2-6, with no clear D. This CDR3 comprises 15 residues. Germline V gene data show CDR1 as LGHNA and CDR2 as YSLEER. V was cut by 1 base and J by 3 bases, with 7 bases left in between. The CDR3 here is CASSQGRVGANVLTF. CDR3 nucleotide sequence: TGCGCCAGCAGCCAAGGTCGGGTTGGGGCCAACGTCCTGACTTTC.

This clonotype was found a few times. The chain recombines TRBV27 with TRBJ1-1, with 9 bases lining up with TRBD1. The CDR3 length is 16 residues. Per the germline V gene, CDR1 is MNHEY and CDR2 is SMNVEV (reference sequence). V shed 5 bases, J shed 0 bases, and the junction held 7 bases outside the gene matches. The CDR3 nucleotides are TGTGCCAGCAGTATCGGGACAGGGTCCATGAACACTGAAGCTTTCTTT. Residues: CASSIGTGSMNTEAFF.

This chain connects TRBV4-3 to TRBJ2-1; D is unresolved. V was trimmed by 0 bases and J by 7 bases, leaving 7 bases between them. This CDR3 has 13 amino acids. CDR1 LGHNA and CDR2 YSLEER come from the germline V gene. The CDR3 region has the DNA TGCGCCAGCAGCCAAGATCGGCCGAATGAGCAGTTCTTC. As protein: CASSQDRPNEQFF.

The chain joins TRBV7-2 to TRBJ2-7; 7 nucleotides match TRBD1. V lost 5 bases, J lost 2 bases, and 9 bases stayed unmatched. The CDR3 runs to 15 residues. CDR1 is SGHTA, CDR2 FQGNSA, per germline. CDR3 amino acids: CASSPIRDSTYEQYF. CDR3 DNA: TGTGCCAGCAGCCCTATCCGGGACAGCACCTACGAGCAGTACTTC.

As DNA, the CDR3 is TGTGCCTGCACCGGAAGTGAGCAGTTCTTC. It codes for CACTGSEQFF. The chain couples TRBV30 to TRBJ2-1; D uncertain. This CDR3 spans 10 amino acids. Trimming stripped 6 bases from V and 9 bases from J, with 9 bases between. Germline-derived CDR1 and CDR2 are GTSNPN and SVGIG (reference sequence).

In this sample, this clonotype turned up a few times. The chain recombines TRBV9 with TRBJ2-6; D gene uncertain. In germline, CDR1 is SGDLS, CDR2 YYNGEE. V was trimmed by 3 bases and J by 2 bases, leaving 6 bases between them. This CDR3 has 14 residues. The CDR3 spells CASSGHTGANVLTF. In DNA, the CDR3 is TGTGCCAGCAGCGGGCATACTGGGGCCAACGTCCTGACTTTC.

This rearrangement joins TRBV20-1 to TRBJ2-3, with 13 nucleotides matching TRBD2. V trimming: 3 bases; J trimming: 5 bases; junction bases outside the gene matches: 11. This CDR3 has 17 residues. Per the germline V gene, CDR1 is DFQATT and CDR2 is SNEGSKA (reference sequence). CDR3 nucleotides: TGCAGTGCTAGCCCCCTTACTAGCGGGGGGGCTAAAGATACGCAGTATTTT. This gives the protein CSASPLTSGGAKDTQYF.

The table lists this clonotype with a few counts. The chain carries TRBV9 and TRBJ2-1; 14 nucleotides line up with TRBD2. CDR1 is SGDLS and CDR2 is YYNGEE in the germline V gene. V was clipped by 1 base and J by 6 bases; unmatched bases: 3. This CDR3 spans 16 amino acids. This CDR3 is CASSVSGLAGVNEQFF. In nucleotides, the CDR3 is TGTGCCAGCAGCGTATCGGGACTAGCGGGAGTCAATGAGCAGTTCTTC.

This sequence joins TRBV9 and TRBJ1-1, with 8 bases matching TRBD1. The V gene end was trimmed by 0 bases and the J gene end by 0 bases; junction bases not matched to a gene: 7. The CDR3 is 17 amino acids. The V gene's germline CDR1 is SGDLS and CDR2 YYNGEE. CDR3 residues: CASSVDLTGAMNTEAFF. As DNA, the CDR3 is TGTGCCAGCAGCGTAGATCTGACAGGGGCCATGAACACTGAAGCTTTCTTT. The complete variable domain, with remaining parts taken from reference TRBV9 and TRBJ1-1, reads DSGVTQTPKHLITATGQRVTLRCSPRSGDLSVYWYQQSLDQGLQFLIQYYNGEERAKGNILERFSAQQFPDLHSELNLSSLELGDSALYFCASSVDLTGAMNTEAFFGQGTRLTVV.

The chain combines TRBV3-1 with TRBJ2-7; a weak D match, TRBD1 (5 bases). Germline-derived CDR1 and CDR2 are LGHDT and YNNKEL (reference sequence). This CDR3 is 11 amino acids long. V was cut by 4 bases and J by 9 bases, with 10 bases left in between. CDR3 loop: CASSRGHLQYF. DNA of the CDR3: TGTGCCAGCAGCCGCGGACACCTGCAGTACTTC.

This clonotype has only a few counts. The rearrangement joins TRBV4-2 to TRBJ1-1; D not resolved. Germline-derived CDR1 and CDR2 are LGHNA and YNFKEQ. The CDR3 has 14 amino acids. V dropped 0 bases and J dropped 1 base, with 6 bases sitting between them. CDR3 sequence reads: CASSQDEPNTEAFF. DNA of the CDR3: TGTGCCAGCAGCCAAGACGAGCCGAACACTGAAGCTTTCTTT.

This clonotype has at least ten counts. This sequence joins TRBV5-6 and TRBJ2-2, with a tentative D call TRBD2 (5 bases). The germline gives CDR1 SGHDT, CDR2 YYEEEE. There are 16 residues in the CDR3. Trimming left V 3 bases short and J 4 bases short, with 16 bases between. The CDR3 region has the DNA TGTGCCAGCAGCTCGCCGAGGGTGTTCGGCACCGGGGAGCTGTTTTTT. Encoded protein: CASSSPRVFGTGELFF.

This clonotype has a handful of counts. The V gene is TRBV9, the J gene TRBJ2-1; D assignment may be TRBD1 or TRBD2 (5 bases each). The V end was cut by 0 bases, the J end by 3 bases, with 10 bases between. Germline V gene lookup returns CDR1 SGDLS and CDR2 YYNGEE. The CDR3 has 15 amino acids. CDR3 coding DNA: TGTGCCAGCAGCGTAGAAGGGGAGTACTACAATGAGCAGTTCTTC. Residues: CASSVEGEYYNEQFF.

This clonotype was detected a few times. The chain carries TRBV10-3 and TRBJ2-2; D uncertain. The germline CDR1 and CDR2 sequences are ENHRY and SYGVKD. V was pared by 0 bases and J by 5 bases, with 4 bases between. The CDR3 extends over 13 amino acids. Here the CDR3 DNA reads TGTGCCATCAGTGAGTCGGTAACCGGGGAGCTGTTTTTT. Translation gives CAISESVTGELFF.

This clonotype was seen ten or more times. The V and J genes are TRBV12-3 or TRBV12-4 and TRBJ2-3, with D perhaps matching TRBD2 (5 bases). Deletions cut 5 bases from V and 0 bases from J, with 12 bases between. This CDR3 is built from 15 residues. The CDR3 sequence: CASSPRETSTDTQYF. CDR3 nucleotide sequence: TGTGCCAGCAGTCCGAGGGAAACTAGCACAGATACGCAGTATTTT.